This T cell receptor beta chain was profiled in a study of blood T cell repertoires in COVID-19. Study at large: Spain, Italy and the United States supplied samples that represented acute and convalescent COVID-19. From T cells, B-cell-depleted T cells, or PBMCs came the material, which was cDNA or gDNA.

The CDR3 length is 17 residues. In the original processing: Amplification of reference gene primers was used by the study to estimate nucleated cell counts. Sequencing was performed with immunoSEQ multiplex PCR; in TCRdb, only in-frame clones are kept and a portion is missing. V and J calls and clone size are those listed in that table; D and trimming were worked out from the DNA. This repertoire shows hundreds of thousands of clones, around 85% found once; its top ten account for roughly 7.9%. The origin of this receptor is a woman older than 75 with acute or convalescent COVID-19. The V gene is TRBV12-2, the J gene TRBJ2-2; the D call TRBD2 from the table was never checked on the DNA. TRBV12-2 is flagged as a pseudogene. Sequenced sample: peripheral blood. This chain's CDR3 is CASRLAAGGPCTGELFF. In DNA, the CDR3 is TGTGCAAGTCGCTTAGCGGCGGGAGGGCCTTGCACCGGGGAGCTGTTTTTT.